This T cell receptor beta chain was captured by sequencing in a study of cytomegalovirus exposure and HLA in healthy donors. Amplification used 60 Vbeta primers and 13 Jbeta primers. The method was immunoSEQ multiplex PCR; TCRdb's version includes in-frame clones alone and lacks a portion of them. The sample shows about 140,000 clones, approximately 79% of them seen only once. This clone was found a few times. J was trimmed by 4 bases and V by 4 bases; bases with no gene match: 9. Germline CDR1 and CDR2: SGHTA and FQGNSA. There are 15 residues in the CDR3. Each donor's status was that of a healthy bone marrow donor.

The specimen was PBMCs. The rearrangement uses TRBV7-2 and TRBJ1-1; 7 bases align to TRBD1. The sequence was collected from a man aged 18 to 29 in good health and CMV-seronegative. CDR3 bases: TGTGCCAGCAGCTCCTCAGGGGGTAGGGGCACTGAAGCTTTCTTT. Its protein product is CASSSSGGRGTEAFF.